This T cell receptor beta chain stems from a study of cytomegalovirus exposure and HLA in healthy donors. Across the whole study: One earlier analysis, a look at about 179 million T cells, found fewer than 140 million unique TCR beta sequences. Study-wide points: Association of 16,951 TCR beta sequences with HLA alleles was found at 0.05 false discovery rate in a later analysis. Earlier analysis yielded a pattern in which most TCR beta V segments were productive about 90% or about 30% of the time. In all likelihood, a cluster of highly shared sequence variants was a sequencing artifact.

The primer mix had 60 Vbeta and 13 Jbeta primers. Generated by immunoSEQ multiplex PCR, the TCRdb table keeps only in-frame clones and is missing some. The table has under 150,000 clones, around 72% seen once. Remarks on this clone: Its antigen is still unknown.

V lost 5 bases, J lost 1 base, and 3 bases stayed unmatched. The CDR3 is 14 amino acids. Germline-derived CDR1 and CDR2 are LGHNA and YNFKEQ. Sequenced material: PBMCs. V and J are TRBV4-2 and TRBJ2-5, with 8 bases identical to TRBD2. The TCR was taken from a woman aged 45-65 years in good health and CMV-seropositive. The CDR3 nucleotides are TGTGCCAGCAGCTTCGGGGGGGTCCAAGAGACCCAGTACTTC. Its translation is CASSFGGVQETQYF.